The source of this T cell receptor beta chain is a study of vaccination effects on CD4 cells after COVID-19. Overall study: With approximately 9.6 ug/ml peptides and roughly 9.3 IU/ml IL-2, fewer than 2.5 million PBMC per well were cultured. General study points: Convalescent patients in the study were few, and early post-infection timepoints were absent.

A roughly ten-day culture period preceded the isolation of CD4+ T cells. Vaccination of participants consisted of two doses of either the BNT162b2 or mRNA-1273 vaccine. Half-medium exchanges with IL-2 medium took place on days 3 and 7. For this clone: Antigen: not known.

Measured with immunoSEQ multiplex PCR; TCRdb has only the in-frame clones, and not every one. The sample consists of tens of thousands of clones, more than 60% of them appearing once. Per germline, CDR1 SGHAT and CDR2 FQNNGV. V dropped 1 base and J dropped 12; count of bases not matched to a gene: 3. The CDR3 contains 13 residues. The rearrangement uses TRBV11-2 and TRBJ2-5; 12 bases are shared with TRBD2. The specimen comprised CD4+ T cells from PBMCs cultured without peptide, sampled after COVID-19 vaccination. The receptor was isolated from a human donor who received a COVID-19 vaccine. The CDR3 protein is CASSLGSSGGEYF. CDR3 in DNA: TGTGCCAGCAGCTTAGGGTCTAGCGGGGGGGAGTACTTC.